Reported below is one TCR beta chain. Libraries were prepared by immunoSEQ multiplex PCR; TCRdb keeps only in-frame clonotypes and omits some of them. The table records 15,000 to 20,000 clones, around 77% of them present only once. The sample comes from a study of chemoradiotherapy in HPV16-positive cancers. The CDR3 is made up of 19 amino acids. Germline trimming cut 0 bases from V and 6 bases from J; bases unmatched to any gene: 12. Germline V CDR1 and CDR2: LNHNV, YYDKDF (reference sequence). The chain carries TRBV15 and TRBJ2-2, with 11 bases that match TRBD1. The clonotype comes from a human donor with HPV-associated anogenital cancer. The sample was collected from a patient who underwent chemoradiotherapy. The CDR3 spells CATSRDISEDRGRAGELFF. The CDR3, as DNA: TGTGCCACCAGCAGAGATATTTCAGAGGACAGGGGGCGAGCCGGGGAGCTGTTTTTT.